These 21 T cell receptor beta chains were sequenced from one sample in a study of blood T cells in healthy people across ages. PCR was performed a second time for about 7 to 12 cycles using a sample-barcoded 5' primer and a J-beta primer mix. Each CDR3 protein gets one entry after TCRdb re-called the 5' RACE reads with MiXCR. The sample holds hundreds of thousands of distinct CDR3 sequences; 49% are singletons and the top ten take around a third. Sample: blood. All receptors derive from a woman in her sixties or seventies in good health.

This chain links TRBV20-1 with TRBJ2-4; TRBD2 aligns across 10 bases. The CDR3 contains 14 residues. Germline trimming cut 4 bases from V and 13 bases from J; bases unmatched to any gene: 13. Germline-derived CDR1 and CDR2 are DFQATT and SNEGSKA (reference sequence). DNA for the CDR3: TGCAGTGCTACACTAGCGGGACTCCTAAGCGGGCAGTACTTC. Encoded protein: CSATLAGLLSGQYF.

This clonotype has only a few counts. This sequence joins TRBV6-2 or TRBV6-3 and TRBJ2-6; unclear D gene. Germline CDR1 is MNHEY and CDR2 is SVGEGT. V was shortened by 2 bases and J by 4 bases, with 15 bases between the two germline ends. The CDR3 loop spans 17 amino acids. CDR3 nucleotide sequence: TGTGCCAGCAGTTACACCCCGACCCCTCGGGGGGCCAACGTCCTGACTTTC. Translated, it gives CASSYTPTPRGANVLTF.

This clonotype showed up just a few times. The gene calls are TRBV5-1 and TRBJ2-7; 7 nucleotides match TRBD2. Germline trimming cut 4 bases from V and 6 bases from J; bases unmatched to any gene: 10. The CDR3 totals 14 residues. CDR1 is SGHRS and CDR2 is YFSETQ in the germline V gene. The CDR3 DNA follows: TGCGCCAGCAGCCCCGGGACTATCCCATTCGAGCAGTACTTC. Translating gives CASSPGTIPFEQYF.

In its sample, this clonotype was seen a few times. In DNA, the CDR3 is TGTGCCAGCAGTTTTGAGGAGAACACTGAAGCTTTCTTT. Protein: CASSFEENTEAFF. The chain uses TRBV2 and TRBJ1-1; D is uncertain. Deletions cut 5 bases from V and 1 base from J, with 8 bases between. Germline V gives CDR1 SNHLY, CDR2 FYNNEI. The length of the CDR3 is 13 residues.

Many counts were recorded for this clonotype. The chain carries TRBV12-3 or TRBV12-4 and TRBJ2-7, with 9 bases aligning to TRBD2. V shed 0 bases and J 0 bases; nucleotides not matched to a gene: 0. This CDR3 spans 15 amino acids. The CDR3: CASSLASGSSYEQYF. The CDR3 bases are TGTGCCAGCAGTTTAGCTAGCGGGAGCTCCTACGAGCAGTACTTC.

This clonotype has more than one count but fewer than ten. The V gene is TRBV29-1, the J gene TRBJ2-5; D gene uncertain. This CDR3 has 11 amino acids. Germline V lookup: CDR1 SQVTM, CDR2 ANQGSEA. The ends were cut back, 7 bases at V and 4 bases at J, with 10 bases in the middle. DNA for the CDR3: TGCAGCGCCACTTTGGGAGAGACCCAGTACTTC. Protein sequence: CSATLGETQYF.

This clonotype was seen more than once but under ten times. J is TRBJ2-1 and V is TRBV5-8; D is unclear. V lost 4 bases to trimming and J lost 6 bases, with 14 bases between them. Per germline, CDR1 SGHTS and CDR2 YDEGEE. The CDR3 covers 14 residues. CDR3 protein: CASSRSRASNEQFF. The DNA for the CDR3 is TGTGCCAGCAGCCGCTCTAGGGCTAGCAATGAGCAGTTCTTC.

The chain employs TRBV15 and TRBJ2-5, with 7 bases lining up with TRBD2. The DNA end is a closer match to TRBJ2-7, so the J assignment may be wrong. This CDR3 is 14 amino acids long. CDR1 LNHNV and CDR2 YYDKDF come from the germline V gene (reference sequence). CDR3 nucleotide sequence: TGTGCCACCAGCAGAAGGGGAGGGGAGGACGAGCAGTACTTC. This codes for CATSRRGGEDEQYF.

The J gene is TRBJ2-7, the V gene TRBV20-1; 7 nucleotides align to TRBD2. The CDR3 length is 15 residues. Per the germline V gene, CDR1 is DFQATT and CDR2 is SNEGSKA (reference sequence). V lost 0 bases and J lost 5; bases outside the gene matches: 10. CDR3 coding DNA: TGCAGTGCTAGAGATCGGGGCGGGAGACGAGACGAGCAGTACTTC. Amino acid sequence: CSARDRGGRRDEQYF.

The chain joins TRBV7-2 to TRBJ2-1, with D possibly matching TRBD2 (5 bases). The germline V and J ends were trimmed by 1 base and 2 bases, with 18 bases remaining between them. This CDR3 is 18 amino acids long. CDR1 SGHTA and CDR2 FQGNSA come from the germline V gene. Here the CDR3 DNA reads TGTGCCAGCAGCTTAGAGCCGGGTAGGGCGGGTCCCTACAATGAGCAGTTCTTC. Its protein is CASSLEPGRAGPYNEQFF. Full variable domain (missing parts from reference TRBV7-2 and TRBJ2-1): GAGVSQSPSNKVTEKGKDVELRCDPISGHTALYWYRQSLGQGLEFLIYFQGNSAPDKSGLPSDRFSAERTGGSVSTLTIQRTQQEDSAVYLCASSLEPGRAGPYNEQFFGPGTRLTVL.

This chain uses TRBV5-1 with TRBJ2-3, with TRBD2 matching 16 bases. Trimming cost V 2 bases and J 5 bases; bases outside gene matches: 5. This CDR3 is 17 amino acids long. Germline V gene lookup returns CDR1 SGHRS and CDR2 YFSETQ. CDR3 sequence: CASSFGTSGRAEDTQYF. The DNA of the CDR3 is TGCGCCAGCAGCTTTGGGACTAGCGGGAGGGCTGAAGATACGCAGTATTTT. Combining the CDR3 with reference TRBV5-1 and TRBJ2-3 gives the whole variable domain KAGVTQTPRYLIKTRGQQVTLSCSPISGHRSVSWYQQTPGQGLQFLFEYFSETQRNKGNFPGRFSGRQFSNSRSEMNVSTLELGDSALYLCASSFGTSGRAEDTQYFGPGTRLTVL.

This clonotype was observed a handful of times. The rearrangement links TRBV20-1 to TRBJ2-1; TRBD2 matches 12 bases. Germline V CDR1 and CDR2: DFQATT, SNEGSKA (reference sequence). The V segment lost 2 bases and the J segment 7 bases; nucleotides outside the gene matches: 6. CDR3 length: 15 amino acids. As DNA, the CDR3 is TGCAGTGCTAGACCCGGGACTAGCGGGTATAATGAGCAGTTCTTC. Its protein product is CSARPGTSGYNEQFF.

The rearrangement joins TRBV27 to TRBJ1-1, with a possible D match to TRBD1 (5 bases). There are 15 residues in the CDR3. In germline, CDR1 is MNHEY, CDR2 SMNVEV (reference sequence). Trimming removed 1 base at V and 1 base at J, with 10 bases between. The CDR3 reads CASSLFGGPNTEAFF. CDR3 nucleotide sequence: TGTGCCAGCAGTTTATTTGGGGGACCGAACACTGAAGCTTTCTTT.

The rearrangement joins TRBV6-5 to TRBJ2-6, with D unresolved. This CDR3 comprises 13 residues. With 3 bases removed from V and 5 bases from J, the gap between germline ends came to 5 bases. CDR1 is MNHEY and CDR2 is SVGAGI in the germline V gene. The DNA of the CDR3 is TGTGCCAGCAGTTATCTGAGGGCCAACGTCCTGACTTTC. Its translation is CASSYLRANVLTF.

This clonotype was picked up a small number of times. V and J are TRBV7-9 and TRBJ2-7, with 8 bases matching TRBD2. Germline CDR1 and CDR2: SEHNR and FQNEAQ (reference sequence). The CDR3 totals 13 residues. V trimming: 5 bases; J trimming: 5 bases; junction bases outside the gene matches: 5. Here the CDR3 reads CASSSSGIDEQYF. The CDR3 DNA is TGTGCCAGCAGCAGTAGCGGGATCGACGAGCAGTACTTC.

The chain uses TRBV4-3 and TRBJ2-7; 7 bases agree with TRBD2. Germline values: CDR1 LGHNA, CDR2 YSLEER. V trimming: 1 base; J trimming: 7 bases; junction bases outside the gene matches: 22. The CDR3 length is 19 residues. CDR3 DNA sequence: TGCGCCAGCAGCCAAGCGGTCGGCGGGAGTTCGGGCCAATACAATGAGCAGTACTTC. It encodes CASSQAVGGSSGQYNEQYF.

The chain combines TRBV24-1 with TRBJ1-5; possible D gene TRBD1, 5 bases. The CDR3 length is 12 residues. Per germline, CDR1 KGHDR and CDR2 SFDVKD. Trimming removed 7 bases at V and 9 bases at J, with 12 bases between. The CDR3 spells CATSGVGTPQHF. CDR3 nucleotide sequence: TGTGCCACCAGCGGGGTGGGGACGCCCCAGCATTTT.

The V and J genes are TRBV20-1 and TRBJ1-2, with TRBD1 matching 8 bases. The CDR3 is 12 residues long. Trimming at V came to 8 bases and at J to 3 bases, leaving 5 bases not matched to a gene. Per germline, CDR1 DFQATT and CDR2 SNEGSKA (reference sequence). The CDR3, as DNA: TGCAGTCCACGACAGGGGTACTATGGCTACACCTTC. Protein product: CSPRQGYYGYTF.

V gene TRBV21-1 combines with J gene TRBJ1-5; the table names TRBD1, a call not compared with the DNA. TRBV21-1 is a recognized pseudogene. CDR3 length: 18 amino acids. In DNA form, the CDR3 reads TGTGCCAGCAGCTCCGAACGGGACAGGGGAGGGGGCAATCAGCCCCAGCATTTT. Translation: CASSSERDRGGGNQPQHF.

The genes are TRBV7-2 and TRBJ2-2; TRBD1 aligns across 9 bases. V trimming: 5 bases; J trimming: 3 bases; junction bases outside the gene matches: 10. CDR3 length equals 17 residues. Germline V lookup: CDR1 SGHTA, CDR2 FQGNSA. The CDR3 here is CASSMSGGTGYTGELFF. In nucleotides, the CDR3 is TGTGCCAGCAGCATGTCGGGTGGGACAGGGTACACCGGGGAGCTGTTTTTT.

The J gene is TRBJ1-1, the V gene TRBV29-1; TRBD1 is a possible D gene (6 bases). The CDR3 is 13 residues long. The V gene lost 4 bases and the J gene lost 0 bases, with 9 bases spanning the gap. CDR1 and CDR2 (germline): SQVTM, ANQGSEA. CDR3 loop: CSVGGQLNTEAFF. The CDR3, as DNA: TGCAGCGTTGGGGGGCAGTTGAACACTGAAGCTTTCTTT.